The next 13 T cell receptor beta chains were all read from a single sample in a study of blood T cell repertoires in COVID-19. Some clones are missing from TCRdb's copy, which holds only in-frame ones; the method was immunoSEQ multiplex PCR. The profile shows about 110,000 clones, about 87% of them singletons. Source material: peripheral blood. The receptors shown here come from a man over 45 with active or convalescent COVID-19.

V usage is TRBV19 and J usage is TRBJ2-1; D might be TRBD1 (7 bases). This CDR3 contains 15 residues. V was pared by 6 bases and J by 5 bases, with 17 bases between. Germline-derived CDR1 and CDR2 are LNHDA and SQIVND (reference sequence). The CDR3 nucleotides read TGTGCCAGTAGCCGCGGGACAGCTTATGACAATGAGCAGTTCTTC. This codes for CASSRGTAYDNEQFF. The full variable domain, its missing parts supplied by reference TRBV19 and TRBJ2-1, is DGGITQSPKYLFRKEGQNVTLSCEQNLNHDAMYWYRQDPGQGLRLIYYSQIVNDFQKGDIAEGYSVSREKKESFPLTVTSAQKNPTAFYLCASSRGTAYDNEQFFGPGTRLTVL.

The chain uses TRBV6-5 and TRBJ2-7; 7 bases are a match to TRBD1. The CDR3 length is 13 residues. With V trimmed by 5 bases and J by 2 bases, 3 bases remained unmatched. Per the germline V gene, CDR1 is MNHEY and CDR2 is SVGAGI. The CDR3 coding sequence is TGTGCCAGCAGTCGGACAGGTCCCTACGAGCAGTACTTC. This translates into CASSRTGPYEQYF.

This sequence joins TRBV11-3 and TRBJ2-5; a weak D match, TRBD2 (6 bases). Trimming pared 1 base from V and 4 bases from J, leaving 16 bases between. This CDR3 is 16 amino acids long. The germline V gene has CDR1 SGHNT and CDR2 YENEEA. The CDR3 DNA follows: TGTGCCAGCAGCTTAGGGTTTAGGCGGAGGGGAGAGACCCAGTACTTC. Translating gives CASSLGFRRRGETQYF.

V and J are TRBV16 and TRBJ2-7; 11 positions match TRBD1. The length of the CDR3 is 15 residues. The germline V gene has CDR1 KGHSY and CDR2 FQNENV. V gave up 2 bases and J gave up 5 bases; unmatched junction bases: 5. DNA of the CDR3: TGTGCCAGCAGCCAAGGACAGGGGGCGGCTAACGAGCAGTACTTC. Its translation is CASSQGQGAANEQYF.

The chain uses TRBV19 and TRBJ1-1, with a weak D call TRBD1 (5 bases). The CDR3 covers 11 residues. V was shortened by 7 bases and J by 4 bases, with 7 bases between the two germline ends. In germline, CDR1 is LNHDA, CDR2 SQIVND (reference sequence). The CDR3 DNA is TGTGCCAGTAAGGGGTTCACTGAAGCTTTCTTT. Its translation: CASKGFTEAFF. Combining the CDR3 with reference TRBV19 and TRBJ1-1 gives the whole variable domain DGGITQSPKYLFRKEGQNVTLSCEQNLNHDAMYWYRQDPGQGLRLIYYSQIVNDFQKGDIAEGYSVSREKKESFPLTVTSAQKNPTAFYLCASKGFTEAFFGQGTRLTVV.

The chain couples TRBV7-9 to TRBJ2-1; 11 bases align to TRBD2. Germline V lookup: CDR1 SEHNR, CDR2 FQNEAQ (reference sequence). The CDR3 is 17 residues long. Trimming took 4 bases from V and 4 from J; bases not matched to a gene: 9. CDR3 residues: CASSSLPGTSGYNEQFF. Here the CDR3 DNA reads TGTGCCAGCAGCTCCCTCCCCGGGACTAGCGGATACAATGAGCAGTTCTTC.

This chain links TRBV6-1 with TRBJ2-1; TRBD2 might be the D (5 bases). This CDR3 is 16 amino acids long. Germline CDR1 reads MNHNS; CDR2 reads SASEGT. V was cut by 3 bases and J by 10 bases, with 22 bases left in between. This CDR3 reads CASSEYRTPSSREQFF. Here the CDR3 DNA reads TGTGCCAGCAGTGAGTATCGAACTCCTAGCTCACGAGAGCAGTTCTTC.

This chain links TRBV19 with TRBJ1-1; 7 bases are a match to TRBD1. This CDR3 region has 16 residues. J was trimmed by 2 bases and V by 9 bases; bases with no gene match: 15. The V gene's germline CDR1 is LNHDA and CDR2 SQIVND (reference sequence). This chain's CDR3 is CASLKQGRVPNTEAFF. The CDR3 nucleotides are TGTGCCAGCCTGAAACAGGGGCGTGTACCAAACACTGAAGCTTTCTTT. Based on the CDR3 plus reference TRBV19 and TRBJ1-1, the full variable domain is DGGITQSPKYLFRKEGQNVTLSCEQNLNHDAMYWYRQDPGQGLRLIYYSQIVNDFQKGDIAEGYSVSREKKESFPLTVTSAQKNPTAFYLCASLKQGRVPNTEAFFGQGTRLTVV.

The chain uses TRBV14 and TRBJ2-7; a possible D gene is TRBD2 (6 bases). Germline V CDR1 and CDR2: SGHDN, FVKESK. The germline V and J ends were trimmed by 5 bases and 7 bases, with 9 bases remaining between them. The CDR3 spans 11 residues. The CDR3 DNA sequence: TGTGCCAGCAGCGGAGGGTGGGAGCAGTACTTC. It codes for CASSGGWEQYF.

The V call is TRBV5-1, the J call TRBJ2-3, with TRBD2 identical over 9 bases. The V gene's germline CDR1 is SGHRS and CDR2 YFSETQ. The CDR3 length is 16 residues. With 4 bases clipped from V and 2 bases from J, the junction kept 8 bases outside the gene matches. CDR3 in amino acids: CASSLRAGGITDTQYF. The CDR3 nucleotides are TGCGCCAGCAGCCTCAGGGCGGGGGGGATCACAGATACGCAGTATTTT.

The rearrangement joins TRBV11-3 to TRBJ2-5, with D possibly TRBD2 on 6 matching bases. CDR3 size: 15 residues. The germline CDR1 and CDR2 sequences are SGHNT and YENEEA. Trimming stripped 3 bases from V and 5 bases from J, with 16 bases between. As DNA, the CDR3 is TGTGCCAGCAGCTTCGGAGGCGGGATGGAGGAGACCCAGTACTTC. Translating gives CASSFGGGMEETQYF.

This clone was found once. The rearrangement joins TRBV10-3 to TRBJ2-6; 12 bases are a match to TRBD1. The CDR3 totals 17 residues. CDR1 is ENHRY and CDR2 is SYGVKD in the germline V gene. Trimming removed 4 bases from V and 2 bases from J; junction bases left unmatched: 3. The CDR3 coding sequence is TGTGCCATCAGTGGGGGACAGGGGGCAGCTGGGGCCAACGTCCTGACTTTC. It specifies CAISGGQGAAGANVLTF.

V gene TRBV19 combines with J gene TRBJ1-2; unclear D gene. Germline loops: CDR1 LNHDA, CDR2 SQIVND (reference sequence). Trimming stripped 7 bases from V and 3 bases from J, with 12 bases between. The CDR3 has 13 amino acids. The CDR3 nucleotides are TGTGCCAGTATTGCACCGGAGGACTATGGCTACACCTTC. Translating gives CASIAPEDYGYTF. Full variable domain (rest looked up from reference TRBV19 and TRBJ1-2): DGGITQSPKYLFRKEGQNVTLSCEQNLNHDAMYWYRQDPGQGLRLIYYSQIVNDFQKGDIAEGYSVSREKKESFPLTVTSAQKNPTAFYLCASIAPEDYGYTFGSGTRLTVV.